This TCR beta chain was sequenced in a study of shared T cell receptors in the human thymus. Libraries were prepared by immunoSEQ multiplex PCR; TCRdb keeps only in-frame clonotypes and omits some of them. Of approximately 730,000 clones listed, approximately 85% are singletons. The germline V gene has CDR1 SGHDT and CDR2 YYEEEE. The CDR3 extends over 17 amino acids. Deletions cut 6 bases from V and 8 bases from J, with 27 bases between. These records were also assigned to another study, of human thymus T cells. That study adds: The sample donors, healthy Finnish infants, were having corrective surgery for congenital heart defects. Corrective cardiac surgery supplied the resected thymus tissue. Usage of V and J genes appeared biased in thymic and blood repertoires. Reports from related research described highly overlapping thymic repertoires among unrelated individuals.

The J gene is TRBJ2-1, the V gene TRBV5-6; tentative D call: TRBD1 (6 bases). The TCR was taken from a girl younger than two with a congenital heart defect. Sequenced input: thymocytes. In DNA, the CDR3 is TGTGCCAGCAACTACGACAGGAACGGCTTCGAGGGGGATGAGCAGTTCTTC. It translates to CASNYDRNGFEGDEQFF.